This T cell receptor beta chain was obtained from a study of CXCR3-negative and CXCR3-positive naive CD8 T cells. The CDR3 sequence is 14 residues long. Per germline, CDR1 SGHKS and CDR2 YYEKEE (reference sequence). 5' RACE that incorporated UMI labels was used to prepare the TRB cDNA libraries. TCRdb reprocessed the 5' RACE reads and keeps a single row for each CDR3 protein, giving no DNA. This sample contains 100,000 to 150,000 distinct CDR3 sequences. Sequencing used naive CXCR3- CD8+ T cells from blood. Regarding subset: CD45RO-CCR7+CD27+CD95- naive CD8+ T cells lacking CXCR3 (TNR3-). The V and J genes are TRBV5-5 and TRBJ1-5; without DNA, the TCRdb call of TRBD1 cannot be checked. This sequence originates from a human donor in good health. Some clones in this sample may be carry-over from other donors' samples. CDR3 protein: CASSPGHSNQPQHF.